This is a list of T cell receptor beta chains from one sample in a study of Tregs in tolerant kidney transplant recipients. Using immunoSEQ multiplex PCR, the repertoire was profiled, and TCRdb retains in-frame clones only, with some absent. The table records some 70,000 clones, 84% of them present only once. The sequencing input was CD4+ T cells from blood. Every receptor here comes from a human donor in good health. CDR3s include the opening cysteine and the closing phenylalanine or tryptophan. D genes are given only for firm matches. Clone size appears in some rows only: once, few, many, or a class for an expanded clone.

CDR3aa | CDR3nt | d_gene | v_gene | abundance | j_gene
CASSNSAGYNSPLHF | TGCGCCAGCAGCAACTCTGCGGGATATAATTCACCCCTCCACTTT | - | TRBV5-1 | - | TRBJ1-6
CASRTNTGTGTYEQYF | TGTGCCAGTAGGACAAATACCGGGACAGGGACCTACGAGCAGTACTTC | TRBD1 | TRBV19 | once | TRBJ2-7
CASSQGRETDTQYF | TGCGCCAGCAGCCAAGGACGGGAAACAGATACGCAGTATTTT | - | TRBV4-3 | - | TRBJ2-3
CASSSGTGVPLAGANVLTF | TGTGCCAGCAGTTCCGGGACAGGGGTTCCTTTGGCTGGGGCCAACGTCCTGACTTTC | TRBD1 | TRBV2 | - | TRBJ2-6
CAISDYRETQYF | TGTGCCATCAGTGATTATAGAGAGACCCAGTACTTC | - | TRBV10-3 | - | TRBJ2-5
CALGSPLGETQYF | TGTGCCTTGGGATCCCCTTTAGGAGAGACCCAGTACTTC | - | TRBV7-2 | - | TRBJ2-5
CASSLLSGSGQETQYF | TGTGCCAGCAGCTTGCTGAGTGGAAGCGGACAAGAGACCCAGTACTTC | - | TRBV5-5 | - | TRBJ2-5
CASSYRGQGAYGYTF | TGTGCCAGCAGTTACCGCGGACAGGGAGCCTATGGCTACACCTTC | TRBD1 | TRBV6-6 | few | TRBJ1-2
CASSPGTGLTEAFF | TGTGCCAGCTCTCCTGGGACGGGATTGACTGAAGCTTTCTTT | - | TRBV18 | - | TRBJ1-1
CASSLAPIWGPTDTQYF | TGCGCCAGCAGCTTGGCCCCTATTTGGGGCCCCACAGATACGCAGTATTTT | - | TRBV5-1 | - | TRBJ2-3
CASRLPGGGSYEQYF | TGTGCCAGCAGGCTGCCCGGCGGTGGCTCCTACGAGCAGTACTTC | - | TRBV28 | - | TRBJ2-7